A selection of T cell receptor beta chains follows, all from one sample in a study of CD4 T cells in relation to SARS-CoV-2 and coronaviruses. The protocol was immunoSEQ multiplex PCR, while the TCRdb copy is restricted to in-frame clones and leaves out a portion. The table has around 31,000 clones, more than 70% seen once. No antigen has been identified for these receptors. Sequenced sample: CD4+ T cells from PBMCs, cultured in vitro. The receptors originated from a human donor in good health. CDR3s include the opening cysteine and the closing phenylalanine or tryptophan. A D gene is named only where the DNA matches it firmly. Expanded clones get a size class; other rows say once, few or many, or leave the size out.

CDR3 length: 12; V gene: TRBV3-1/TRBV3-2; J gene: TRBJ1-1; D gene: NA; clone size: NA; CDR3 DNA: TGTGCCAGCAGCCAAGGGGGTGGAGTGGCTTTCTTT; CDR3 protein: CASSQGGGVAFF
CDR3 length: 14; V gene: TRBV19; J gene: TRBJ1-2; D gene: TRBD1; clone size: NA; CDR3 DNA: TGTGCCAGTAGTGAAGGGGGCTCGGTCTATGGCTACACCTTC; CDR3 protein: CASSEGGSVYGYTF
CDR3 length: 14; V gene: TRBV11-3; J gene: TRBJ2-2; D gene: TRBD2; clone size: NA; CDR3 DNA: TGTGCCAGCAGCTACGGGGGGAAGACCGGGGAGCTGTTTTTT; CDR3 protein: CASSYGGKTGELFF
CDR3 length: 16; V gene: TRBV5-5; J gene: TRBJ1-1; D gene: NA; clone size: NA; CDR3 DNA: TGTGCCAGCAGCTACCAGCCGGGACCCGGGGCGGCTGAAGCTTTCTTT; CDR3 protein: CASSYQPGPGAAEAFF
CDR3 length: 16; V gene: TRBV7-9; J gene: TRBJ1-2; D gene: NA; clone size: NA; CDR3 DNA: TGTGCCAGCAGCTTATCGGTACAGGATAATCTTCATGGCTACACCTTC; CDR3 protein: CASSLSVQDNLHGYTF
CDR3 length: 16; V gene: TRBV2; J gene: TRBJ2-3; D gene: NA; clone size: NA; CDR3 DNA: TGTGCCAGCAGGAGGGACTCGACCACTGCAGGAGATACGCAGTATTTT; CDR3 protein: CASRRDSTTAGDTQYF
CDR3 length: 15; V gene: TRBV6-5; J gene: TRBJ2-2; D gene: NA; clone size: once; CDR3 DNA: TGTGCCAGCAGTTACGAGGTGGGGAACACCGGGGAGCTGTTTTTT; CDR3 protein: CASSYEVGNTGELFF
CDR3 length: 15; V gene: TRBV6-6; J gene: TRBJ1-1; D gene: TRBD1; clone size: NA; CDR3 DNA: TGTGCCAGCAGTTACCCGGGACAGATGAACACTGAAGCTTTCTTT; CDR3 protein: CASSYPGQMNTEAFF
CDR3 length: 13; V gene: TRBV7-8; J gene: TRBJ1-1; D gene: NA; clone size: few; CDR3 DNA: TGTGCCAGCAGCTTACATGCGAGTTCTGAAGCTTTCTTT; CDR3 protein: CASSLHASSEAFF
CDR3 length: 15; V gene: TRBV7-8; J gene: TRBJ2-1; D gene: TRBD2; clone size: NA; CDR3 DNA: TGTGCCAGCAGCTTAGGACTAGCGGGGGCCGATGAGCAGTTCTTC; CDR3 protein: CASSLGLAGADEQFF
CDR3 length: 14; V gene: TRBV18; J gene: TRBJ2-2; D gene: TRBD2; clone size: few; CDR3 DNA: TGTGCCAGCTCACCAGGACTAGGAATCGGGGAGCTGTTTTTT; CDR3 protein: CASSPGLGIGELFF
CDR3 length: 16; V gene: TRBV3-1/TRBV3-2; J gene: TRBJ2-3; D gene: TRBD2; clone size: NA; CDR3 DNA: TGTGCCAGCAGCCAAGGGGTAGCGGGGGGGGTTGGTACGCAGTATTTT; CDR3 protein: CASSQGVAGGVGTQYF
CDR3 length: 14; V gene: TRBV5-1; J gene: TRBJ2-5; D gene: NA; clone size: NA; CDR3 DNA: TGCGCCAGCAGCTTGACCCAGTACCAAGAGACCCAGTACTTC; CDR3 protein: CASSLTQYQETQYF
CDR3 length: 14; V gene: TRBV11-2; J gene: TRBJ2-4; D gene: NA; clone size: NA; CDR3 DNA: TGTGCCAGCAGTGGCCGCAGGGCAGAAAACATTCAGTACTTC; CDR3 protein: CASSGRRAENIQYF
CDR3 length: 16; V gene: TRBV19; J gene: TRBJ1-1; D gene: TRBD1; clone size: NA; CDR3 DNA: TGTGCCAGTAGTACCTGGGACAGGGGGGGGTACACTGAAGCTTTCTTT; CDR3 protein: CASSTWDRGGYTEAFF
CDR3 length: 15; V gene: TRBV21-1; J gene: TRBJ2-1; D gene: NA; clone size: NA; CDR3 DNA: TGTGCCAGCAGCAAAGTTGCGGGACGGTACAATGAGCAGTTCTTC; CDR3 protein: CASSKVAGRYNEQFF
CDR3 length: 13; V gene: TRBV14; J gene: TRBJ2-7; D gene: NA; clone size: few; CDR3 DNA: TGTGCCAGCAGCCAAGATTGGCGAAGCGAGCAGTACTTC; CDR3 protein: CASSQDWRSEQYF
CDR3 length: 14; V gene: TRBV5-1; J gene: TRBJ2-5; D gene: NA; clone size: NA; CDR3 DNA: TGCGCCAGCGAGGAGGGGAGCCCCCAAGAGACCCAGTACTTC; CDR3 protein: CASEEGSPQETQYF
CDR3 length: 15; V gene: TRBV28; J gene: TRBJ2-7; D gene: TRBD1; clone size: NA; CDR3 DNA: TGTGCCAGCAGTTTACCCAGGGGGAGCTCCTACGAGCAGTACTTC; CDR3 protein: CASSLPRGSSYEQYF
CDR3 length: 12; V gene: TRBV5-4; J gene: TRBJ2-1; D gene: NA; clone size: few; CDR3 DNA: TGTGCCAGCAGCTTGCCGGGCAATGAGCAGTTCTTC; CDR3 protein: CASSLPGNEQFF
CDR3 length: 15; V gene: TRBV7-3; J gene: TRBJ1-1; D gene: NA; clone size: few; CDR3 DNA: TGTGCCAGCAGCTTAGCACCGGGGCCGTACACTGAAGCTTTCTTT; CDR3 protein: CASSLAPGPYTEAFF
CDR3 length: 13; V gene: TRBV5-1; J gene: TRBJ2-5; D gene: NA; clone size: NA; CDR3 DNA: TGCGCCAGCAGCTTGGTACTACAAGAGACCCAGTACTTC; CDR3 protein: CASSLVLQETQYF
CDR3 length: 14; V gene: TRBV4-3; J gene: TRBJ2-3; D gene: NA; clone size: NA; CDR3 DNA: TGCGCCAGCAGCCATTTTTACTCCACAGATACGCAGTATTTT; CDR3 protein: CASSHFYSTDTQYF
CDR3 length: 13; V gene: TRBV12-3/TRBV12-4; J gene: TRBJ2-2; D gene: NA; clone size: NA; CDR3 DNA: TGTGCCAGCAGTTTGGGAGATGCCGGGGAGCTGTTTTTT; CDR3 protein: CASSLGDAGELFF
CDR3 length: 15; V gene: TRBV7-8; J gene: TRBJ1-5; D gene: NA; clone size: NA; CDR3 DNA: TGTGCCAGCAGCCCTACGCGACAGTACAATCAGCCCCAGCATTTT; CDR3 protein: CASSPTRQYNQPQHF
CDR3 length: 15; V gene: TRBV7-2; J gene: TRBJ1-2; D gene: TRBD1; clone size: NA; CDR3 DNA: TGTGCCAGCAGCTTTAAAGCCGGGACAGACTATGGCTACACCTTC; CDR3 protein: CASSFKAGTDYGYTF
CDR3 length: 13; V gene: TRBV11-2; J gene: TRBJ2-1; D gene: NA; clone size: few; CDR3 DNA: TGTGCCAGCAGCTTAGATCTGGTGAATGAGCAGTTCTTC; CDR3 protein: CASSLDLVNEQFF
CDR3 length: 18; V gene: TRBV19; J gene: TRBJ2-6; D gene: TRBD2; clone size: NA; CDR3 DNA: TGTGCCAGTAGTCAATCGGGGGGACGCTTCTCTGGGGCCAACGTCCTGACTTTC; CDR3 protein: CASSQSGGRFSGANVLTF
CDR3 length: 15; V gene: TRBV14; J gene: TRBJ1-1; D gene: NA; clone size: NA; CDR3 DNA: TGTGCCAGCAGCCCGACGTTACAAGCGGGCACTGAAGCTTTCTTT; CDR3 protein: CASSPTLQAGTEAFF
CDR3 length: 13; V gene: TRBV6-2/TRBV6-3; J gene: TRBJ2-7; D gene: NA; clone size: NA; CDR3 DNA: TGTGCCAGCAGTTCCGGGACACCCTACGAGCAGTACTTC; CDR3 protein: CASSSGTPYEQYF
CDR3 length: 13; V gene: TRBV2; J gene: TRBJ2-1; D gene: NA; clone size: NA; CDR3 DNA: TGTGCCAGCAGTGTAAGAGAAACCTTTGAGCAGTTCTTC; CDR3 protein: CASSVRETFEQFF
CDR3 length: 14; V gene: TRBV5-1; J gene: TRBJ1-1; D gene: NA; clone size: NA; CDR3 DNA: TGCGCCAGCAGCCCGGGGGGGGTGACCACTGAAGCTTTCTTT; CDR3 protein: CASSPGGVTTEAFF